Sequencing of this TCR beta chain was carried out in a study of cytomegalovirus exposure and HLA in healthy donors (dated by TCRdb to about 2017). With regard to the full study: The approximately 710 repertoires of the first cohort and the approximately 110 validation repertoires were produced on the same platform, according to a later analysis. The aim of the study was to test whether cataloging public T cell receptors could identify signatures of past pathogen exposure. Along with the roughly 700-subject first cohort, a separate validation cohort of approximately 110 different subjects was used. To predict cytomegalovirus infection status, the study brought together high-throughput TCR immunosequencing, statistical association of individual TCRs with disease status, and machine learning. Here is what the overall study found, with its caveats: The authors suggested that the approach could potentially be generalized to other disease states and immunological phenotypes. A later analysis lacked HLA typing for the validation cohort, so it scored co-occurrence in that cohort across all 120 or so repertoires. Most TCR sequences were seen in very few donors, while some public TCRs were found in many individuals. Of the cluster scores, around 95% were above 0 in a later analysis, which found that TCRs clustered in the first cohort also tended to co-occur in the 95 to 150 validation repertoires. The study gave a list of under 200 TCR beta chains associated with cytomegalovirus. In vitro tests confirmed that a few of the cytomegalovirus-associated TCR beta chains recognize cytomegalovirus antigens. In both the original and validation cohorts, the classifier was reported to diagnose cytomegalovirus status with high specificity and sensitivity.

This clone was seen just once. Its target antigen remains unknown. No base-level quality is on record; no much larger clone is a single base apart. The germline V gene (reference sequence) sets CDR1 to SEHNR and CDR2 to FQNEAQ. The CDR3 runs 15 amino acids, cysteine and phenylalanine included. CDR3 DNA only is kept here, 45 bases in frame from base 1. V ends up 5 bases short and J 5 bases short, with an unmatched junction base count of 5. Libraries were built with the immunoSEQ multiplex PCR assay. The published analysis was carried out like this. To diagnose cytomegalovirus status from the catalog of TCR beta chain sequences, a statistical classification framework was built. TCRdb's version of the immuneACCESS table is confined to in-frame rearrangements and falls short of the full clone set. An unresolved V gene accounts for under half of the shortfall where checked; the remainder is of unknown origin. V, J and clone size are those of that table, while D and trimming were read from the DNA. Here the sample has 160,000 or so clones; about 89% occur a single time. Roughly 2.6% of the sample is in the top ten clones.

The donors were included in the validation cohort of over a hundred subjects, a group kept apart from the roughly 680-subject first cohort. Sequencing was performed on PBMCs. The receptor chain draws on TRBV7-9 and TRBJ2-1; 11 junctional bases match TRBD2. This sequence was found in a man between 18 and 29 years old in good health and CMV-seropositive. The CDR3 sequence is CASSQALAGDNEQFF. The nucleotide sequence is TGTGCCAGCAGCCAGGCACTAGCGGGAGACAATGAGCAGTTCTTC.